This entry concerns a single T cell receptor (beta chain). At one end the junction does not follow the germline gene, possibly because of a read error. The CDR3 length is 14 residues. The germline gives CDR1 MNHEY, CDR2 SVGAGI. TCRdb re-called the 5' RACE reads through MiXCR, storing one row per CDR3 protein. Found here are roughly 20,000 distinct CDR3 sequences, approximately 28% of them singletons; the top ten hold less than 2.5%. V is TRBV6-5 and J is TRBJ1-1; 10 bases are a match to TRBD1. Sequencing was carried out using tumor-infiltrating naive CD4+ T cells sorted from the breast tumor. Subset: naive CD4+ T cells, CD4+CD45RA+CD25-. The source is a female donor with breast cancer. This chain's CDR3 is CASSGQGVNTEAYF. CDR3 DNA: TGTGCCAGCAGTGGACAGGGGGTGAACACTGAAGCTTACTTT.